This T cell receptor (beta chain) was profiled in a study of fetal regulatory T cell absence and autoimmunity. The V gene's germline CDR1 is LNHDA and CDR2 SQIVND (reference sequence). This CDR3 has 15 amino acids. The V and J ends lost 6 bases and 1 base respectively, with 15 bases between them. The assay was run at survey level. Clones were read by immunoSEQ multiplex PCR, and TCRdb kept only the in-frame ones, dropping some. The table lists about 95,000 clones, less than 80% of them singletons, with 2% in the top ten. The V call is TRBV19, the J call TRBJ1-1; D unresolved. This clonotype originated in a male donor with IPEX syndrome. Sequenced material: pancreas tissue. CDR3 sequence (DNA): TGTGCCAGTAGGCCACAAAGGGCTTGGAACACTGAAGCTTTCTTT. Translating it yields CASRPQRAWNTEAFF. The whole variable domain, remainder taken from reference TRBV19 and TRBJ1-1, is DGGITQSPKYLFRKEGQNVTLSCEQNLNHDAMYWYRQDPGQGLRLIYYSQIVNDFQKGDIAEGYSVSREKKESFPLTVTSAQKNPTAFYLCASRPQRAWNTEAFFGQGTRLTVV.